Reported below is one T cell receptor beta chain. These data are taken from a study of human thymus T cells. Measured with immunoSEQ multiplex PCR; TCRdb has only the in-frame clones, and not every one. The table shows roughly 60,000 clones, with about 94% occurring only once. The sample comprised blood. The sequence was obtained from a boy under two years old with a congenital heart defect but otherwise immunologically healthy.

DNA of the CDR3: TGCGCCAGCAGCCAAACCCCAGGGGGCTGGAGCACAGATACGCAGTATTTT. This gives the protein CASSQTPGGWSTDTQYF. The V call is TRBV5-1, the J call TRBJ2-3; 8 bases map to TRBD1. The germline V gene has CDR1 SGHRS and CDR2 YFSETQ. The J segment lost 0 bases and the V segment lost 4 bases, leaving 10 bases of the junction unmatched. CDR3 size: 17 residues.